The 27 T cell receptor beta chains below all came from one sample that was sequenced in a study of neurological immune-mediated disorders. TCRdb fed the 5' RACE reads into MiXCR, producing one record per CDR3 protein. The data show more than 50,000 distinct CDR3 sequences, about 4% seen once. Source material: PBMCs. These receptors were collected from a woman aged 45-65 years with multiple sclerosis.

This clonotype was observed many times. The J gene is TRBJ2-3, the V gene TRBV9; D ambiguous. The germline V and J ends were trimmed by 0 bases and 6 bases, with 8 bases remaining between them. Germline lookup yields CDR1 SGDLS and CDR2 YYNGEE. This CDR3 contains 13 residues. In DNA, the CDR3 is TGTGCCAGCAGCGTAGGGGGTAGGGATACGCAGTATTTT. It encodes CASSVGGRDTQYF.

This clonotype was found many times. The rearrangement joins TRBV5-5 to TRBJ2-2; D gene uncertain. The CDR3 runs 14 residues. Looked up from germline, CDR1 is SGHKS and CDR2 is YYEKEE (reference sequence). Trimming removed 1 base at V and 10 bases at J, with 14 bases between. The CDR3 is CASSLLSGAEELFF. The CDR3 DNA reads as TGTGCCAGCAGCTTGCTATCTGGTGCCGAGGAGCTGTTTTTT.

This clonotype appeared many times. The chain recombines TRBV15 with TRBJ2-5; the match to TRBD2 covers 7 bases. Germline values: CDR1 LNHNV, CDR2 YYDKDF (reference sequence). V lost 5 bases to trimming and J lost 7 bases; unmatched junction nucleotides: 13. This CDR3 comprises 15 residues. CDR3 in amino acids: CATSLRSGTMVTQYF. As DNA, the CDR3 is TGTGCCACCAGCTTACGAAGCGGGACTATGGTGACCCAGTACTTC.

This clonotype was counted at least ten times. The chain carries TRBV29-1 and TRBJ2-3; 10 nucleotides line up with TRBD2. The CDR3 contains 22 residues. Per the germline V gene, CDR1 is SQVTM and CDR2 is ANQGSEA. Trimming cost V 3 bases and J 4 bases; bases outside gene matches: 28. The CDR3 nucleotides read TGCAGCGTTGACTCATTGCTGGCAGAAGGGGATTTGGCTAGCGGGAGTCCAGATACGCAGTATTTT. Its translation is CSVDSLLAEGDLASGSPDTQYF.

This clonotype was observed at least ten times. The gene calls are TRBV6-2 or TRBV6-3 and TRBJ2-3, with TRBD2 matching over 7 bases. V dropped 5 bases and J dropped 2; count of bases not matched to a gene: 7. Germline V gives CDR1 MNHEY, CDR2 SVGEGT. This CDR3 is built from 15 residues. The CDR3 nucleotides are TGTGCCAGCAGTACCTCCCAGCGGGACACAGATACGCAGTATTTT. This sequence encodes CASSTSQRDTDTQYF.

This clonotype has a count of ten or more. The CDR3 DNA reads as TGCGCCAGCAGCCAAGATTCGGGTAACGGGGAGCTGTTTTTT. Amino acids: CASSQDSGNGELFF. This sequence joins TRBV4-3 and TRBJ2-2; D is unclear. The length of the CDR3 is 14 residues. CDR1 is LGHNA, CDR2 YSLEER, per germline. The V gene lost 0 bases and the J gene lost 7 bases, with 9 bases spanning the gap.

This clonotype was picked up many times. The V and J genes are TRBV20-1 and TRBJ1-1; 7 nucleotides match TRBD1. Trimming removed 2 bases from V and 0 bases from J; junction bases left unmatched: 3. From germline, CDR1 is DFQATT and CDR2 SNEGSKA (reference sequence). There are 14 residues in the CDR3. The DNA for the CDR3 is TGCAGTGCTAGACCCGACAGGGTGAACACTGAAGCTTTCTTT. This encodes CSARPDRVNTEAFF.

This clonotype was detected many times. This chain links TRBV6-1 with TRBJ1-6; 7 bases are shared with TRBD1. Germline assignment: CDR1 MNHNS and CDR2 SASEGT. The CDR3 runs 15 residues. Trimming at V came to 5 bases and at J to 7 bases, leaving 8 bases not matched to a gene. CDR3 nucleotide sequence: TGTGCCAGCAGTTCTCCCGGGACAGACAATTCACCCCTCCACTTT. Its protein product is CASSSPGTDNSPLHF.

This clonotype was detected only a few times. The chain recombines TRBV20-1 with TRBJ2-1; maybe TRBD2 (6 bases). V was clipped by 2 bases and J by 10 bases, with 24 bases between them. This CDR3 region has 16 residues. Germline-derived CDR1 and CDR2 are DFQATT and SNEGSKA (reference sequence). The CDR3 region has the DNA TGCAGTGCTAGAACGCGGGGACTTGGGGCTAGCAGGGAGCAGTTCTTC. This translates into CSARTRGLGASREQFF.

The table lists this clonotype with many counts. The chain uses TRBV2 and TRBJ2-3, with 8 bases that match TRBD2. This CDR3 is built from 14 residues. V gave up 3 bases and J gave up 4 bases; unmatched junction bases: 3. Germline CDR1 and CDR2: SNHLY and FYNNEI. CDR3 region: CASSELRGADTQYF. CDR3 in DNA: TGTGCCAGCAGTGAGCTGCGGGGGGCAGATACGCAGTATTTT.

There are many counts of this clonotype. The V and J genes are TRBV5-1 and TRBJ1-6; maybe TRBD1 (6 bases). Trimming pared 4 bases from V and 9 bases from J, leaving 14 bases between. The germline CDR1 and CDR2 sequences are SGHRS and YFSETQ. The CDR3 is made up of 14 amino acids. In DNA, the CDR3 is TGCGCCAGCAGCCCCGGGACAAATGCTTCACCCCTCCACTTT. Protein sequence: CASSPGTNASPLHF.

The genes are TRBV7-2 and TRBJ2-7; D is uncertain. In germline, CDR1 is SGHTA, CDR2 FQGNSA. V was trimmed by 2 bases and J by 2 bases, leaving 10 bases between them. This CDR3 has 14 residues. CDR3 protein: CASSLKGKTYEQYF. The CDR3 DNA sequence: TGTGCCAGCAGCTTAAAGGGAAAGACCTACGAGCAGTACTTC.

This clonotype has a handful of counts. The J gene is TRBJ2-7, the V gene TRBV14; D uncertain. Trimming cost V 2 bases and J 2 bases, with 7 bases left between them. Germline CDR1 is SGHDN and CDR2 is FVKESK. The CDR3 spans 13 residues. Written as DNA, the CDR3 is TGTGCCAGCAGCCAATTGGTTACCTACGAGCAGTACTTC. It translates to CASSQLVTYEQYF.

This clonotype was picked up many times. The rearrangement joins TRBV12-3 or TRBV12-4 to TRBJ1-6; 10 bases agree with TRBD1. Trimming removed 4 bases from V and 10 bases from J; junction bases left unmatched: 4. This CDR3 has 14 residues. The CDR3, as DNA: TGTGCCAGCAGTTCTAGGACAGGGGGATCACCCCTCCACTTT. Translated, it gives CASSSRTGGSPLHF.

The gene calls are TRBV5-1 and TRBJ2-3; TRBD2 is a possible D gene (5 bases). Germline V CDR1 and CDR2: SGHRS, YFSETQ. Trimming cost V 4 bases and J 0 bases, with 15 bases left between them. The CDR3 extends over 16 amino acids. The CDR3 region is CASSVNPGISTDTQYF. CDR3 coding DNA: TGCGCCAGCAGCGTAAACCCGGGAATAAGCACAGATACGCAGTATTTT.

This clonotype was seen at least ten times. At one of its ends the junction is not consistent with the germline gene, which may arise from a read error. V gene TRBV20-1 combines with J gene TRBJ1-6; D possibly corresponds to TRBD1 (5 bases). CDR1 is DFQATT, CDR2 SNEGSKA, per germline (reference sequence). The CDR3 contains 15 residues. The CDR3 loop reads CSARGLEGPNSPLNF. CDR3 nucleotides: TGCAGTGCTAGAGGGTTAGAGGGACCAAATTCACCCCTCAACTTT.

There are many counts of this clonotype. The rearrangement uses TRBV20-1 and TRBJ1-6; D uncertain. Per the germline V gene, CDR1 is DFQATT and CDR2 is SNEGSKA (reference sequence). The CDR3 length is 17 residues. V lost 0 bases and J lost 0, with 12 bases in between. The CDR3 protein is CSARDERLSSYNSPLHF. The CDR3 DNA reads TGCAGTGCTAGAGATGAAAGGCTAAGCTCCTATAATTCACCCCTCCACTTT.

This clonotype was picked up many times. In DNA, the CDR3 is TGCAGTGCTAGAGTAGCGGGTCTCTCCTACGAGCAGTACTTC. Translated: CSARVAGLSYEQYF. This chain uses TRBV20-1 with TRBJ2-7; the match to TRBD2 covers 7 bases. The CDR3 covers 14 residues. V lost 1 base to trimming and J lost 0 bases; unmatched junction nucleotides: 3. The V gene's germline CDR1 is DFQATT and CDR2 SNEGSKA (reference sequence).

This clonotype was seen a few times. The chain couples TRBV7-9 to TRBJ2-3, with 7 positions matching TRBD2. Per the germline V gene, CDR1 is SEHNR and CDR2 is FQNEAQ (reference sequence). The V gene end was trimmed by 3 bases and the J gene end by 2 bases; junction bases not matched to a gene: 5. CDR3 length equals 15 residues. The CDR3 reads CASSFVGRNTDTQYF. The CDR3 DNA reads TGTGCCAGCAGCTTTGTCGGGAGGAACACAGATACGCAGTATTTT.

This clonotype was seen many times. The J gene is TRBJ2-3, the V gene TRBV7-2, with 13 positions matching TRBD2. V gave up 6 bases and J gave up 7 bases; unmatched junction bases: 7. The CDR3 runs 15 residues. Looked up from germline, CDR1 is SGHTA and CDR2 is FQGNSA. The CDR3 loop reads CASRGTSGEGNTQYF. CDR3 DNA: TGTGCCAGCAGGGGGACTAGCGGGGAGGGGAATACGCAGTATTTT.

This clonotype showed up many times. This sequence joins TRBV5-5 and TRBJ1-4; maybe TRBD1 (5 bases). The CDR3 extends over 15 amino acids. V lost 0 bases, J lost 10 bases, and 16 bases lay in between. In germline, CDR1 is SGHKS, CDR2 YYEKEE (reference sequence). Written as DNA, the CDR3 is TGTGCCAGCAGCTTGGACTTGGGGGGTCGGGGAAAACTGTTTTTT. Translating gives CASSLDLGGRGKLFF.

This clonotype was recorded at least ten times. The V gene is TRBV20-1, the J gene TRBJ1-5; 7 positions match TRBD1. The CDR3 has 14 residues. V was clipped by 5 bases and J by 2 bases; unmatched bases: 6. Germline V gives CDR1 DFQATT, CDR2 SNEGSKA (reference sequence). The CDR3 nucleotides are TGCAGTGCTTCCCAGGGGGACGGCAATCAGCCCCAGCATTTT. This translates into CSASQGDGNQPQHF.

This clonotype was recorded many times. The J gene is TRBJ1-2, the V gene TRBV20-1; 7 nucleotides align to TRBD1. CDR3 length: 14 amino acids. Germline lookup yields CDR1 DFQATT and CDR2 SNEGSKA (reference sequence). V shed 3 bases and J 6 bases; nucleotides not matched to a gene: 10. CDR3 sequence reads: CSARPGTDGNGYTF. Written as DNA, the CDR3 is TGCAGTGCTAGGCCCGGGACAGATGGTAATGGCTACACCTTC.

This clonotype occurred many times. This chain links TRBV9 with TRBJ2-2, with D perhaps TRBD1 (6 bases). V was trimmed by 0 bases and J by 4 bases, leaving 13 bases between them. Germline CDR1 SGDLS, CDR2 YYNGEE. This CDR3 contains 16 residues. This CDR3 is CASSVERQEITGELFF. CDR3 sequence (DNA): TGTGCCAGCAGCGTAGAAAGACAGGAAATCACCGGGGAGCTGTTTTTT.

Many counts were recorded for this clonotype. The chain recombines TRBV6-2 or TRBV6-3 with TRBJ2-5; weak D call: TRBD2 (5 bases). CDR3 size: 14 residues. The germline V gene encodes CDR1 MNHEY and CDR2 SVGEGT. Trimming removed 2 bases at V and 5 bases at J, with 12 bases between. The CDR3 DNA is TGTGCCAGCAGTTACCCGAGGACGGGGGAGACCCAGTACTTC. It specifies CASSYPRTGETQYF.

At least ten counts were recorded for this clonotype. This chain links TRBV10-3 with TRBJ2-1; D may be TRBD2 (6 bases). Trimming cost V 4 bases and J 8 bases, with 15 bases left between them. This CDR3 spans 14 amino acids. The germline CDR1 and CDR2 sequences are ENHRY and SYGVKD. The CDR3 DNA reads as TGTGCCATCAGTGGGGTGGACAAGCGGGATGAGCAGTTCTTC. As protein: CAISGVDKRDEQFF.

There are many counts of this clonotype. The chain uses TRBV12-3 or TRBV12-4 and TRBJ1-3; D gene uncertain. The V gene lost 1 base and the J gene lost 1 base, with 8 bases spanning the gap. The CDR3 is 15 residues long. The CDR3 sequence: CASSLERVSGNTIYF. The CDR3 region has the DNA TGTGCCAGCAGTTTAGAGAGAGTTTCTGGAAACACCATATATTTT.